This T cell receptor (beta chain) was documented in a study of blood T cell repertoires in COVID-19. Study details: In each case, the material was cDNA or gDNA derived from T cells, B-cell-depleted T cells, or PBMCs.

The method was immunoSEQ multiplex PCR; TCRdb's version includes in-frame clones alone and lacks a portion of them. The sample shows over 150,000 clones, just over 85% of them seen only once. This CDR3 region has 16 residues. Germline V CDR1 and CDR2: LNHNV, YYDKDF (reference sequence). V lost 5 bases to trimming and J lost 3 bases; unmatched junction nucleotides: 8. This clone was detected once. Donors were grouped by their self-reported clinical history. The rearrangement uses TRBV15 and TRBJ2-7; 12 positions match TRBD2. The sequence was collected from a woman under 30 who had recovered from COVID-19. The source material was PBMCs or T cells enriched from blood (not recorded which). The chain's CDR3 is CATSSRLAGVVYEQYF. CDR3 coding DNA: TGTGCCACCAGCTCCCGACTAGCGGGAGTTGTCTACGAGCAGTACTTC.